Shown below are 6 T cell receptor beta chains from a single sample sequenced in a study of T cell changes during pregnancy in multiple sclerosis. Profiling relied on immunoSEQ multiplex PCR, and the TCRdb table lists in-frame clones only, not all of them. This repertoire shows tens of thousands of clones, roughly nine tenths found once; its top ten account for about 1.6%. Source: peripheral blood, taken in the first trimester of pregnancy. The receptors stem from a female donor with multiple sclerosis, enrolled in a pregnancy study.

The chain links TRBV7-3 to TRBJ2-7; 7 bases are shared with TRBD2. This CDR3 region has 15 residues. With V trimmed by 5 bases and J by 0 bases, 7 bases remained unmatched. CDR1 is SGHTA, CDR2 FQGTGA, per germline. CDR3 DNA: TGTGCCAGCAGCCTTGGGGCTAGCGGCTCCTACGAGCAGTACTTC. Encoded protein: CASSLGASGSYEQYF.

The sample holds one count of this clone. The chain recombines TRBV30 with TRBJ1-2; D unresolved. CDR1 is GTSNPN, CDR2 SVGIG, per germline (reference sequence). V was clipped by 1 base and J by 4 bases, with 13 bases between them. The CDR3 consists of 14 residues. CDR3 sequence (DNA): TGTGCCTGGAGTGGGAGGGAACTACCCTATGGCTACACCTTC. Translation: CAWSGRELPYGYTF. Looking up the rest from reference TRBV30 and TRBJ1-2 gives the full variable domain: SQTIHQWPATLVQPVGSPLSLECTVEGTSNPNLYWYRQAAGRGLQLLFYSVGIGQISSEVPQNLSASRPQDRQFILSSKKLLLSDSGFYLCAWSGRELPYGYTFGSGTRLTVV.

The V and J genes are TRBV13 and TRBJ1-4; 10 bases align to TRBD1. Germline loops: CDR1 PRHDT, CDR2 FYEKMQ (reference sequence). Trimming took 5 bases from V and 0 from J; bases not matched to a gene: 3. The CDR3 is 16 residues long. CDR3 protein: CASSEGQGTTNEKLFF. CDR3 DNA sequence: TGTGCCAGCAGCGAGGGACAGGGGACAACTAATGAAAAACTGTTTTTT.

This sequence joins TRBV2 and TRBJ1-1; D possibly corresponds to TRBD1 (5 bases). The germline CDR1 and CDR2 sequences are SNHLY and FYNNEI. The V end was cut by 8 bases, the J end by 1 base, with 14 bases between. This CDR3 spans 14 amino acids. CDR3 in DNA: TGTGCCAGCGGCCCAGGGCTCCGGAACACTGAAGCTTTCTTT. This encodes CASGPGLRNTEAFF.

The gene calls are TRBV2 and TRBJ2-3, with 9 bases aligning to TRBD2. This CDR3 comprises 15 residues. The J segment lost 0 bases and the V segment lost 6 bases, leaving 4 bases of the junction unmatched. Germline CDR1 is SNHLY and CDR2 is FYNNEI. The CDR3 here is CASRPTSGSTDTQYF. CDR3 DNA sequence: TGTGCCAGCAGACCCACTAGCGGGAGCACAGATACGCAGTATTTT.

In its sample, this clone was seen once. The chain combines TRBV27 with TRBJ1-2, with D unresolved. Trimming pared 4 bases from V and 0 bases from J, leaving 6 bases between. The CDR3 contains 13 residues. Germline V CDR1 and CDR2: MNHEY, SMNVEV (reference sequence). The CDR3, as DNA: TGTGCCAGCAGTTGGGCATCTAACTATGGCTACACCTTC. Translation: CASSWASNYGYTF.